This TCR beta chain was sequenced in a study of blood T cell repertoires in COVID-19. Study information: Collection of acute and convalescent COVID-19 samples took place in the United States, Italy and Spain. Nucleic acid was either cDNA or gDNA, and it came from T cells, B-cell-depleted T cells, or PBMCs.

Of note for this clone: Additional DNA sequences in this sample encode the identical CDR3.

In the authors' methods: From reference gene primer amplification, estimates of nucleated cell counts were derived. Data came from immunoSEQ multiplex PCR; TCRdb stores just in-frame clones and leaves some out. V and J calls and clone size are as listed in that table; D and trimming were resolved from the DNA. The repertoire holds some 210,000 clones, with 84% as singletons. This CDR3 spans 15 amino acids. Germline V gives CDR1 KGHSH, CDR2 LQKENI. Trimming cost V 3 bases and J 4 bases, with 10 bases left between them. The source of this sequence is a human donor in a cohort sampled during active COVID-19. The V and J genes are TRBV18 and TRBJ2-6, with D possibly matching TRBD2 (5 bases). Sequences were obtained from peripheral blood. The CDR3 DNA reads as TGTGCCAGCTCACCGTCGGGGTCCGGGGCCAACGTCCTGACTTTC. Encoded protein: CASSPSGSGANVLTF.